This T cell receptor (beta chain) is from a study of radiotherapy plus CTLA-4 blockade in lung cancer. Study observations and caveats: Blood TCR clones of tumor origin expanded after radiotherapy plus ipilimumab. Early blood T cell clone dynamics, with interferon-beta, were reported to best predict response.

Profiling relied on immunoSEQ multiplex PCR, and the TCRdb table lists in-frame clones only, not all of them. The sample lists tens of thousands of clones; roughly 70% were seen once. Germline V gene lookup returns CDR1 MNHNS and CDR2 SASEGT. The CDR3 has 15 amino acids. Deletions cut 1 base from V and 5 bases from J, with 12 bases between. This clone was seen a few times. What it binds is unknown. CTLA-4 blockade using ipilimumab, together with focal radiation, was received by patients with chemo-refractory metastatic non-small-cell lung cancer. This TCR derives from a human donor with non-small cell lung cancer who had stable disease on radiotherapy plus ipilimumab. The rearrangement uses TRBV6-1 and TRBJ2-1; D possibly corresponds to TRBD1 (5 bases). The specimen comprised peripheral blood, sampled from a patient treated with radiotherapy plus ipilimumab. The CDR3 DNA sequence: TGTGCCAGCAGTGAAGGCCAGGGAAGGGACAATGAGCAGTTCTTC. Translation gives CASSEGQGRDNEQFF.